This record concerns one T cell receptor (beta chain) sequence. The source of the sample is a study of blood T cell repertoires in COVID-19. Study-level information: Samples taken during acute and convalescent COVID-19 were collected in the United States, Italy and Spain. T cells, B-cell-depleted T cells, or PBMCs provided the cDNA or gDNA that served as material.

The CDR3 spans 11 residues. CDR1 is MNHEY and CDR2 is SMNVEV in the germline V gene (reference sequence). V was clipped by 8 bases and J by 5 bases, with 9 bases between them. Per the study methods: Using reference gene primer amplification, nucleated cell counts were estimated. Data came from immunoSEQ multiplex PCR; TCRdb stores just in-frame clones and leaves some out. Clone size and V and J calls were adopted from that table, with D and trimming inferred from the DNA. Of about 400,000 clones in the sample, more than 85% are singletons; the top ten hold about 2.9%. The sample consisted of peripheral blood. This rearrangement joins TRBV27 to TRBJ1-2, with a weak D call TRBD1 (5 bases). The sequence was collected from a human donor in a cohort sampled during active COVID-19. The CDR3 spells CASAGGYGYTF. The CDR3 region has the DNA TGTGCCAGCGCGGGGGGATATGGCTACACCTTC.